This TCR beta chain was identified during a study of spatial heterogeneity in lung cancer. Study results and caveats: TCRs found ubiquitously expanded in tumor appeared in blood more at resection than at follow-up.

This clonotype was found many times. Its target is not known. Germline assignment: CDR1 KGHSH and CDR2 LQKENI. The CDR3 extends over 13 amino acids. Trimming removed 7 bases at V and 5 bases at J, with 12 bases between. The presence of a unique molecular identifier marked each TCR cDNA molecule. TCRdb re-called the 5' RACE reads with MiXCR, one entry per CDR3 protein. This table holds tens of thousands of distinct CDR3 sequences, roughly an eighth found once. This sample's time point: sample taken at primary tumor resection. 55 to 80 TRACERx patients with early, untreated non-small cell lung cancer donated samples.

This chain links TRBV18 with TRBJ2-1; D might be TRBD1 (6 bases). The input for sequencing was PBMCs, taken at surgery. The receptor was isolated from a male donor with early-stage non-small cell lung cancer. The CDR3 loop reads CASFVDRNNEQFF. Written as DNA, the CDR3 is TGTGCCAGCTTTGTAGACAGGAACAATGAGCAGTTCTTC.